Listed here are 22 T cell receptor beta chains from one sample, sequenced in a study of CD8 T cells in ankylosing spondylitis. TCRdb used MiXCR to reprocess the 5' RACE reads, holding one entry per CDR3 protein. Counted here are more than 60,000 distinct CDR3 sequences, roughly 5.2% occurring once; the ten biggest clones make up over 2%. Sequenced sample: blood, either unsorted or a sorted T cell fraction (not recorded which). The source of these receptors is a male donor with ankylosing spondylitis or in good health (not recorded which).

This clonotype was detected ten times or more. V is TRBV6-1 and J is TRBJ1-1; 8 bases map to TRBD1. CDR1 MNHNS and CDR2 SASEGT come from the germline V gene. This CDR3 is 14 amino acids long. V dropped 10 bases and J dropped 1; count of bases not matched to a gene: 8. CDR3 nucleotides: TGTGCCACCACAGCCGGGACAGGGAACACTGAAGCTTTCTTT. Encoded protein: CATTAGTGNTEAFF.

This clonotype showed up many times. The genes are TRBV4-1 and TRBJ1-1; D perhaps matches TRBD1 (5 bases). The CDR3 has 15 amino acids. V was clipped by 4 bases and J by 1 base, with 13 bases between them. CDR1 MGHRA and CDR2 YSYEKL come from the germline V gene. As DNA, the CDR3 is TGCGCCAGCAGCCGATCCACAGGAGAGAACACTGAAGCTTTCTTT. It codes for CASSRSTGENTEAFF.

This clonotype was observed many times. This sequence joins TRBV3-1 and TRBJ1-1; D is uncertain. This CDR3 has 14 amino acids. With 4 bases removed from V and 0 bases from J, the gap between germline ends came to 9 bases. Germline CDR1 and CDR2: LGHDT and YNNKEL (reference sequence). This CDR3 reads CASSPTPMNTEAFF. CDR3 sequence (DNA): TGTGCCAGCAGCCCGACTCCTATGAACACTGAAGCTTTCTTT.

The chain employs TRBV5-1 and TRBJ2-1, with 8 bases that match TRBD1. The CDR3 contains 15 residues. Losses at the gene ends were 7 bases for V and 3 bases for J; bases not matched to a gene: 9. Germline V lookup: CDR1 SGHRS, CDR2 YFSETQ. CDR3 sequence: CASGLRDRYYNEQFF. DNA of the CDR3: TGCGCCAGCGGCCTCCGGGACAGGTACTACAATGAGCAGTTCTTC.

In its sample, this clonotype was seen a few times. This chain joins TRBV28 and TRBJ2-1; either TRBD1 or TRBD2 may supply D (5 bases each). Between the trimmed V and J ends, which lost 3 bases and 12 bases, there was a span of 18 bases. The germline gives CDR1 MDHEN, CDR2 SYDVKM. This CDR3 region has 14 residues. For the CDR3, the DNA is TGTGCCAGCAGTTTTCTCAGGGAAGGGAGCCGGCAGTTCTTC. Its translation is CASSFLREGSRQFF.

This clonotype has at least ten counts. V is TRBV5-1 and J is TRBJ2-1; 15 bases agree with TRBD2. Germline assignment: CDR1 SGHRS and CDR2 YFSETQ. With 3 bases clipped from V and 0 bases from J, the junction kept 10 bases outside the gene matches. This CDR3 spans 20 amino acids. The CDR3 region has the DNA TGCGCCAGCAGCTACCCCGGGACTAGCGGGGGGAAAAGCTCCTACAATGAGCAGTTCTTC. As protein: CASSYPGTSGGKSSYNEQFF.

Many counts were recorded for this clonotype. The chain uses TRBV28 and TRBJ2-5; the match to TRBD1 covers 7 bases. Per the germline V gene, CDR1 is MDHEN and CDR2 is SYDVKM. This CDR3 contains 15 residues. J was trimmed by 4 bases and V by 4 bases; bases with no gene match: 9. The CDR3 DNA follows: TGTGCCAGCAGTTCCCCGAGACAGGGATCAGAGACCCAGTACTTC. Translation: CASSSPRQGSETQYF.

This clonotype was counted ten times or more. Here the CDR3 reads CASSQGDGYQPQHF. DNA for the CDR3: TGCGCCAGCAGCCAAGGGGACGGTTATCAGCCCCAGCATTTT. The chain links TRBV5-1 to TRBJ1-5; possibly TRBD1 for D (5 bases). V was cut by 4 bases and J by 5 bases, with 13 bases left in between. This CDR3 spans 14 amino acids. Germline V gene data show CDR1 as SGHRS and CDR2 as YFSETQ.

This clonotype appeared many times. The chain employs TRBV6-1 and TRBJ2-7, with D possibly being TRBD2 (6 bases). This CDR3 is 16 amino acids long. V shed 6 bases and J shed 0 bases, with 18 bases lying between them. CDR1 and CDR2 from the germline V gene are MNHNS and SASEGT. DNA for the CDR3: TGTGCCAGCAGCATCCGGTGGGCGGGGAGCTCCTACGAGCAGTACTTC. It yields the protein CASSIRWAGSSYEQYF.

This clonotype was observed at least ten times. This chain's CDR3 is CASRRGNEQFF. CDR3 coding DNA: TGTGCCAGCAGGAGGGGGAATGAGCAGTTCTTC. The chain uses TRBV12-3 or TRBV12-4 and TRBJ2-1; a weak D match, TRBD1 (6 bases). V lost 6 bases and J lost 7, with 7 bases in between. The CDR3 covers 11 residues.

Many counts were recorded for this clonotype. V usage is TRBV7-7 and J usage is TRBJ2-7; the match to TRBD1 covers 7 bases. J gave up 0 bases and V 3 bases, and 2 bases lay outside the gene matches. Germline V gene data show CDR1 as SSHAT and CDR2 as FNYEAQ (reference sequence). The CDR3 has 14 amino acids. CDR3 in DNA: TGTGCCAGCAGCTTCCGACAGGGCTCCTACGAGCAGTACTTC. This encodes CASSFRQGSYEQYF.

This clonotype was picked up many times. This chain links TRBV29-1 with TRBJ1-5; D unclear. This CDR3 has 12 residues. From germline, CDR1 is SQVTM and CDR2 ANQGSEA. CDR3: CSRRRIIQPQHF. DNA of the CDR3: TGCAGTAGGAGACGGATAATTCAGCCCCAGCATTTT.

Many counts were recorded for this clonotype. V and J are TRBV5-1 and TRBJ2-3; D unclear. The CDR3 length is 15 residues. Germline V CDR1 and CDR2: SGHRS, YFSETQ. V gave up 4 bases and J gave up 2 bases, with 14 bases separating them. In nucleotides, the CDR3 is TGCGCCAGCAGCATGAACGACATCCTCACAGATACGCAGTATTTT. Amino acid sequence: CASSMNDILTDTQYF.

The table lists this clonotype with many counts. The chain couples TRBV4-3 to TRBJ2-3, with D possibly being TRBD1 (6 bases). V lost 1 base and J lost 2, with 10 bases in between. The CDR3 has 15 residues. CDR1 and CDR2 (germline): LGHNA, YSLEER. The CDR3 region is CASSQGTASTDTQYF. The CDR3 nucleotides are TGCGCCAGCAGCCAAGGGACAGCTTCCACAGATACGCAGTATTTT.

This clonotype was seen ten or more times. The chain is built from TRBV20-1 and TRBJ2-5; 10 bases match TRBD2. The ends lost 3 bases at V and 1 base at J; junction bases unmatched: 2. CDR3 size: 14 residues. The germline gives CDR1 DFQATT, CDR2 SNEGSKA (reference sequence). The CDR3 DNA is TGCAGTGCTAGCCTAGCGGGGGCCCAAGAGACCCAGTACTTC. As protein: CSASLAGAQETQYF.

This clonotype has a count of ten or more. The rearrangement links TRBV5-6 to TRBJ1-2; a weak D match, TRBD1 (6 bases). The CDR3 is 16 amino acids. V lost 2 bases and J 4 bases, leaving 18 bases between the germline ends. Per germline, CDR1 SGHDT and CDR2 YYEEEE. CDR3 sequence (DNA): TGTGCCAGCAGCTTATTCGAGGAACAGGGCCTCTATGGCTACACCTTC. Translation: CASSLFEEQGLYGYTF.

This clonotype has a handful of counts. This chain connects TRBV12-3 or TRBV12-4 to TRBJ2-1; D assignment may be TRBD1 or TRBD2 (5 bases each). This CDR3 is 14 amino acids long. Trimming took off 5 bases at V and 9 bases at J, with 17 bases between the two ends. This CDR3 is CASSAPLRGPEQFF. DNA for the CDR3: TGTGCCAGCAGTGCCCCTCTCCGGGGCCCTGAGCAGTTCTTC.

This clonotype was seen repeatedly, ten times or more. The J gene is TRBJ1-1, the V gene TRBV10-3, with D possibly TRBD1 on 6 matching bases. Trimming stripped 5 bases from V and 1 base from J, with 8 bases between. CDR1 and CDR2 (germline): ENHRY, SYGVKD. This CDR3 is 13 amino acids long. The CDR3 region has the DNA TGTGCCATCAGTATACAGGGGAACACTGAAGCTTTCTTT. Amino acids: CAISIQGNTEAFF.

This clonotype was counted at least ten times. This may stem from a read error, because a much larger clone lies one nucleotide away. The chain is built from TRBV28 and TRBJ1-4; D remains ambiguous. Germline V lookup: CDR1 MDHEN, CDR2 SYDVKM. Trimming stripped 5 bases from V and 0 bases from J, with 10 bases between. The CDR3 loop spans 15 amino acids. CDR3 residues: CASSRPLTTNEKLFF. The CDR3 region has the DNA TGTGCCAGCAGTCGCCCGCTTACAACTAATGAAAAACTGTTTTTT.

This clonotype was seen ten or more times. The rearrangement joins TRBV29-1 to TRBJ1-6, with 9 bases that match TRBD1. This CDR3 is built from 19 residues. The V and J ends lost 0 bases and 5 bases, in that order; junction bases with no gene match: 14. Germline V CDR1 and CDR2: SQVTM, ANQGSEA. The CDR3 protein is CSVEEGGQGRNLNNSPLHF. The CDR3 nucleotides are TGCAGCGTTGAAGAGGGGGGACAGGGTCGCAATTTAAATAATTCACCCCTCCACTTT.

This clonotype was seen many times. V gene TRBV5-1 combines with J gene TRBJ2-3; TRBD1 matches 9 bases. Germline CDR1 is SGHRS and CDR2 is YFSETQ. The CDR3 loop spans 15 amino acids. The V segment lost 3 bases and the J segment 0 bases; nucleotides outside the gene matches: 2. Here the CDR3 DNA reads TGCGCCAGCAGCTCTGGGACAGGGAGCACAGATACGCAGTATTTT. Encoded protein: CASSSGTGSTDTQYF.

This clonotype was picked up many times. This rearrangement joins TRBV9 to TRBJ2-1, with 8 bases fitting TRBD1. Germline lookup yields CDR1 SGDLS and CDR2 YYNGEE. The CDR3 length is 14 residues. The ends lost 4 bases at V and 8 bases at J; junction bases unmatched: 8. This CDR3 reads CASSSSGQGYEQFF. The DNA of the CDR3 is TGTGCCAGCAGCTCCTCCGGACAGGGCTATGAGCAGTTCTTC.